What follows are 28 T cell receptor beta chains derived from one specimen sequenced in a study of STAT3 mutations in large granular lymphocyte leukemia. The study's findings and limits: Every T-LGLL patient had at least one immunodominant TCRbeta clonotype.

No antigen is known for these receptors. TCRdb's copy holds only in-frame clones and misses some; the assay was immunoSEQ multiplex PCR. This sample has over 8,500 clones, with 70% to 90% found just once. Source material: peripheral blood mononuclear cells. These receptors all stem from a man older than 75 with T-cell large granular lymphocyte leukemia. Some clones in this sample may be carry-over from other donors' samples.

The chain employs TRBV7-9 and TRBJ1-4; the D is unclear. The V gene's germline CDR1 is SEHNR and CDR2 FQNEAQ (reference sequence). Deletions cut 1 base from V and 7 bases from J, with 10 bases between. The CDR3 runs to 14 residues. CDR3 sequence (DNA): TGTGCCAGCAGCTTAGAGGAGAGTATTGAAAAACTGTTTTTT. Translated, it gives CASSLEESIEKLFF. Combining the CDR3 with reference TRBV7-9 and TRBJ1-4 gives the whole variable domain DTGVSQNPRHKITKRGQNVTFRCDPISEHNRLYWYRQTLGQGPEFLTYFQNEAQLEKSRLLSDRFSAERPKGSFSTLEIQRTEQGDSAMYLCASSLEESIEKLFFGSGTQLSVL.

The gene calls are TRBV2 and TRBJ2-3; D unclear. The germline CDR1 and CDR2 sequences are SNHLY and FYNNEI. This CDR3 is 13 amino acids long. The V gene lost 6 bases and the J gene lost 5 bases, with 12 bases spanning the gap. CDR3 DNA: TGTGCCAGCAGCCGACGGCGTGAAGATACGCAGTATTTT. Protein: CASSRRREDTQYF.

In nucleotides, the CDR3 is TGTGCCAGCAGCCCAACCGACACCTATGGCTACACCTTC. Protein sequence: CASSPTDTYGYTF. The chain uses TRBV7-2 and TRBJ1-2; unclear D gene. This CDR3 comprises 13 residues. V dropped 5 bases and J dropped 4 bases, with 11 bases sitting between them. The germline V gene encodes CDR1 SGHTA and CDR2 FQGNSA.

The gene calls are TRBV5-1 and TRBJ1-2; tentative D call: TRBD1 (6 bases). Trimming took 0 bases from V and 2 from J, leaving 11 bases between them. This CDR3 spans 15 amino acids. CDR1 is SGHRS and CDR2 is YFSETQ in the germline V gene. This CDR3 is CASSLAGGANYGYTF. In DNA, the CDR3 is TGCGCCAGCAGCTTGGCCGGGGGGGCCAACTATGGCTACACCTTC.

This rearrangement joins TRBV25-1 to TRBJ2-1, with D possibly TRBD1 on 6 matching bases. Germline lookup yields CDR1 MGHDK and CDR2 SYGVNS. V lost 3 bases and J lost 2, with 11 bases in between. The CDR3 loop spans 15 amino acids. The CDR3 reads CASSDTGKPYNEQFF. CDR3 sequence (DNA): TGTGCCAGCAGTGATACAGGGAAGCCCTACAATGAGCAGTTCTTC. Drawing the rest from reference TRBV25-1 and TRBJ2-1, the complete variable domain is EADIYQTPRYLVIGTGKKITLECSQTMGHDKMYWYQQDPGMELHLIHYSYGVNSTEKGDLSSESTVSRIRTEHFPLTLESARPSHTSQYLCASSDTGKPYNEQFFGPGTRLTVL.

V gene TRBV11-3 combines with J gene TRBJ1-2; TRBD1 is a possible D gene (6 bases). Trimming removed 5 bases from V and 9 bases from J, with 25 bases in between. This CDR3 contains 16 residues. The V gene's germline CDR1 is SGHNT and CDR2 YENEEA. This CDR3 reads CASSESPGGLGLCYTF. The CDR3, as DNA: TGTGCCAGCAGCGAATCCCCGGGGGGGCTCGGTCTATGCTACACCTTC.

The chain uses TRBV2 and TRBJ2-3, with D maybe TRBD1 (5 bases). Deletions cut 2 bases from V and 2 bases from J, with 8 bases between. Germline CDR1 and CDR2: SNHLY and FYNNEI. CDR3 length equals 14 residues. CDR3 loop: CASSEQGNTDTQYF. CDR3 sequence (DNA): TGTGCCAGCAGTGAACAGGGAAACACAGATACGCAGTATTTT.

V is TRBV5-1 and J is TRBJ2-4, with TRBD1 matching 9 bases. This CDR3 region has 14 residues. V trimming: 1 base; J trimming: 6 bases; junction bases outside the gene matches: 2. The V gene's germline CDR1 is SGHRS and CDR2 YFSETQ. The CDR3 is CASSLWTGANIQYF. CDR3 coding DNA: TGCGCCAGCAGCTTGTGGACAGGGGCAAACATTCAGTACTTC.

This chain joins TRBV11-1 and TRBJ1-6; D possibly corresponds to TRBD1 (6 bases). V lost 8 bases and J lost 7, with 12 bases in between. The CDR3 loop spans 13 amino acids. Germline V gene sequence: CDR1 SGHAT, CDR2 FQDESV (reference sequence). CDR3 amino acids: CASQGQTNSPLHF. The CDR3 DNA follows: TGTGCCAGCCAGGGACAAACCAATTCACCCCTCCACTTT.

The chain couples TRBV29-1 to TRBJ2-7, with TRBD1 matching over 7 bases. The germline V gene encodes CDR1 SQVTM and CDR2 ANQGSEA. The CDR3 runs 12 residues. V was pared by 6 bases and J by 2 bases, with 4 bases of the junction left unmatched. CDR3 DNA: TGCAGCGTAGGGGGACAGACCTACGAGCAGTACTTC. It encodes CSVGGQTYEQYF.

This chain joins TRBV9 and TRBJ1-4; D call uncertain. The length of the CDR3 is 14 residues. In germline, CDR1 is SGDLS, CDR2 YYNGEE. V was trimmed by 4 bases and J by 7 bases, leaving 14 bases between them. CDR3 DNA: TGTGCCAGCAGCCCCGGAGGGTGGAGTGAAAAACTGTTTTTT. Amino acid sequence: CASSPGGWSEKLFF.

The chain carries TRBV2 and TRBJ2-2, with D hard to call. The CDR3 length is 15 residues. V was shortened by 6 bases and J by 4 bases, with 15 bases between the two germline ends. CDR1 and CDR2 from the germline V gene are SNHLY and FYNNEI. The DNA for the CDR3 is TGTGCCAGCAGCCCTCCCAGCCGCGGCACCGGGGAGCTGTTTTTT. This codes for CASSPPSRGTGELFF.

The V gene is TRBV4-2, the J gene TRBJ1-2; 7 bases are shared with TRBD1. In germline, CDR1 is LGHNA, CDR2 YNFKEQ. V lost 1 base to trimming and J lost 6 bases; unmatched junction nucleotides: 5. CDR3 length: 14 residues. The CDR3 reads CASSQGGTADGYTF. The DNA for the CDR3 is TGTGCCAGCAGCCAAGGGGGGACAGCCGATGGCTACACCTTC.

This chain joins TRBV10-3 and TRBJ1-3; TRBD1 is a possible D gene (5 bases). The germline V gene has CDR1 ENHRY and CDR2 SYGVKD. The CDR3 runs 17 residues. Trimming pared 2 bases from V and 0 bases from J, leaving 14 bases between. The CDR3 reads CAISEPGGGGSGNTIYF. CDR3 sequence (DNA): TGTGCCATCAGTGAGCCGGGGGGTGGCGGCTCTGGAAACACCATATATTTT.

This clone was observed a few times. This chain uses TRBV5-1 with TRBJ2-2; D remains ambiguous. Germline CDR1 and CDR2: SGHRS and YFSETQ. V shed 6 bases and J shed 4 bases, with 7 bases lying between them. This CDR3 is 12 amino acids long. The CDR3 DNA sequence: TGCGCCAGCACGATCCCCACCGGGGAGCTGTTTTTT. It translates to CASTIPTGELFF.

This chain uses TRBV27 with TRBJ1-6; 7 bases are shared with TRBD1. The CDR3 has 17 amino acids. With V trimmed by 4 bases and J by 2 bases, 8 bases remained unmatched. Germline values: CDR1 MNHEY, CDR2 SMNVEV (reference sequence). CDR3 amino acids: CASSSQTGRAYNSPLHF. The CDR3 nucleotides read TGTGCCAGCAGTTCCCAGACAGGGAGGGCCTATAATTCACCCCTCCACTTT.

This clone has just a few counts. This chain uses TRBV4-3 with TRBJ1-6, with D unresolved. This CDR3 spans 19 amino acids. CDR1 and CDR2 (germline): LGHNA, YSLEER. The V end was cut by 0 bases, the J end by 8 bases, with 23 bases between. CDR3 nucleotides: TGCGCCAGCAGCCAAGATTGGAGTTCAGCCTCCAGTGGTGATTCACCCCTCCACTTT. As protein: CASSQDWSSASSGDSPLHF.

The rearrangement joins TRBV7-2 to TRBJ2-2, with D hard to call. Trimming took off 1 base at V and 1 base at J, with 10 bases between the two ends. Germline V gene sequence: CDR1 SGHTA, CDR2 FQGNSA. The CDR3 consists of 16 residues. This chain's CDR3 is CASSLESRRNTGELFF. The CDR3 DNA is TGTGCCAGCAGCTTAGAGTCCCGTAGGAACACCGGGGAGCTGTTTTTT. Full variable domain (rest looked up from reference TRBV7-2 and TRBJ2-2): GAGVSQSPSNKVTEKGKDVELRCDPISGHTALYWYRQSLGQGLEFLIYFQGNSAPDKSGLPSDRFSAERTGGSVSTLTIQRTQQEDSAVYLCASSLESRRNTGELFFGEGSRLTVL.

This chain uses TRBV2 with TRBJ2-2; weak D call: TRBD1 (5 bases). Trimming stripped 7 bases from V and 5 bases from J, with 8 bases between. Germline V gene lookup returns CDR1 SNHLY and CDR2 FYNNEI. This CDR3 has 12 residues. The DNA for the CDR3 is TGTGCCAGCACAGGGCGAACCGGGGAGCTGTTTTTT. This gives the protein CASTGRTGELFF.

For the CDR3, the DNA is TGTGCCAGCTCACCGAGTTGGGGCAATCAGCCCCAGCATTTT. Protein sequence: CASSPSWGNQPQHF. The chain combines TRBV18 with TRBJ1-5; no definite D call. V was pared by 3 bases and J by 2 bases, with 8 bases between. Germline-derived CDR1 and CDR2 are KGHSH and LQKENI. CDR3 size: 14 residues.

CDR3 nucleotide sequence: TGTGCCAGCAGCTTAGAAGGTACTAGACCTGGAAACACCATATATTTT. The encoded protein is CASSLEGTRPGNTIYF. The chain uses TRBV7-9 and TRBJ1-3; no firm D call. In germline, CDR1 is SEHNR, CDR2 FQNEAQ (reference sequence). V lost 1 base to trimming and J lost 2 bases, with 12 bases between them. CDR3 length equals 16 residues.

The J gene is TRBJ2-7, the V gene TRBV5-1, with D perhaps matching TRBD1 (6 bases). The ends were cut back, 6 bases at V and 1 base at J, with 17 bases in the middle. The germline V gene has CDR1 SGHRS and CDR2 YFSETQ. The CDR3 is made up of 15 amino acids. The CDR3 coding sequence is TGCGCCAGCACCCCGAGGTCAGGGGCGTCCTACGAGCAGTACTTC. Encoded protein: CASTPRSGASYEQYF. Based on the CDR3 plus reference TRBV5-1 and TRBJ2-7, the full variable domain is KAGVTQTPRYLIKTRGQQVTLSCSPISGHRSVSWYQQTPGQGLQFLFEYFSETQRNKGNFPGRFSGRQFSNSRSEMNVSTLELGDSALYLCASTPRSGASYEQYFGPGTRLTVT.

The J gene is TRBJ2-7, the V gene TRBV5-1; tentatively, D is TRBD1 (6 bases). Germline loops: CDR1 SGHRS, CDR2 YFSETQ. The CDR3 has 14 amino acids. Between the trimmed V and J ends, which lost 1 base and 6 bases, there was a span of 14 bases. The CDR3 DNA sequence: TGCGCCAGCAGCTTGACAGGGCCTAGGGCCGAGCAGTACTTC. The encoded protein is CASSLTGPRAEQYF.

CDR3 in DNA: TGTGCCAGCAGTGACCGGAGGAAAAGGTATGGCTACACCTTC. Encoded protein: CASSDRRKRYGYTF. The chain has TRBV6-1 and TRBJ1-2; D not resolved. CDR1 is MNHNS, CDR2 SASEGT, per germline. The V end was cut by 3 bases, the J end by 5 bases, with 13 bases between. This CDR3 comprises 14 residues.

The gene calls are TRBV6-6 and TRBJ2-7, with 10 bases identical to TRBD2. Germline trimming cut 3 bases from V and 3 bases from J; bases unmatched to any gene: 5. Per the germline V gene, CDR1 is MNHNY and CDR2 is SVGAGI (reference sequence). The CDR3 sequence is 15 residues long. CDR3 DNA sequence: TGTGCCAGCAGTTATTCCTCTAGCGGGGGCTACGAGCAGTACTTC. Translated, it gives CASSYSSSGGYEQYF.

V is TRBV30 and J is TRBJ1-4; 7 nucleotides agree with TRBD1. The CDR3 extends over 14 amino acids. CDR1 GTSNPN and CDR2 SVGIG come from the germline V gene (reference sequence). Unmatched junction bases numbered 9, after V lost 0 bases and J lost 11 bases. This CDR3 reads CAWSVQGMPGKLFF. The CDR3 DNA follows: TGTGCCTGGAGTGTACAGGGGATGCCTGGGAAACTGTTTTTT.

The chain couples TRBV29-1 to TRBJ1-2; 7 bases are a match to TRBD1. Germline V gives CDR1 SQVTM, CDR2 ANQGSEA. With V trimmed by 7 bases and J by 7 bases, 9 bases remained unmatched. The CDR3 has 12 amino acids. This chain's CDR3 is CSARRQGGGYTF. CDR3 nucleotides: TGCAGCGCCCGGCGGCAGGGGGGTGGCTACACCTTC.

This chain links TRBV7-2 with TRBJ1-1; D is ambiguous. The CDR3 runs 16 residues. The V gene lost 0 bases and the J gene lost 0 bases, with 11 bases spanning the gap. CDR1 is SGHTA and CDR2 is FQGNSA in the germline V gene. This chain's CDR3 is CASSLAQGRMNTEAFF. The CDR3 bases are TGTGCCAGCAGCTTAGCACAAGGGAGAATGAACACTGAAGCTTTCTTT.